This T cell receptor beta chain emerged from a study of PD-1 blockade in mismatch repair-deficient tumors. Study summary: Enrolled about 2012-2016, patients had progressing, pretreated mismatch repair-deficient cancers of 12 to 13 types. Study results and caveats: Tumor-resident clones, often absent from pretreatment blood, expanded after pembrolizumab and then contracted.

For this clone: Its antigen is unidentified.

Trimming pared 4 bases from V and 5 bases from J, leaving 9 bases between. In germline, CDR1 is MDHEN, CDR2 SYDVKM. The CDR3 is made up of 13 amino acids. PCR or immunohistochemistry showed mismatch repair deficiency in every enrolled patient. Three pembrolizumab responders had their TCRs sequenced. The protocol was immunoSEQ multiplex PCR, while the TCRdb copy is restricted to in-frame clones and leaves out a portion. The sample has fewer than 100,000 clones, approximately 84% seen once. This TCR was sampled from an adult with mismatch repair-deficient cancer. Specimen: peripheral blood, collected 12 weeks after starting pembrolizumab. This rearrangement joins TRBV28 to TRBJ1-5; D remains unclear. For the CDR3, the DNA is TGTGCCAGCAGTTCACGCGTTCATCAGCCCCAGCATTTT. Amino acid sequence: CASSSRVHQPQHF.